This T cell receptor beta chain was profiled in a study of PD-L1 blockade in urothelial cancer. Overall study context: About nine tenths of the roughly 30 patients comprised males who had bladder-origin urothelial cancer. Median T cell yield from blood was 141,255.

Findings and caveats of the study: In blood at 3 weeks, tumor-associated clones expanded more among patients with durable benefit.

The table came from immunoSEQ multiplex PCR; TCRdb's copy has only in-frame clones and leaves some out. The sample has 40,000 to 45,000 clones, roughly four fifths seen once; the top ten hold around 2.9%. On this clone: The antigen is unknown.

V lost 3 bases and J 4 bases, leaving 18 bases between the germline ends. The germline V gene encodes CDR1 SGHNT and CDR2 YYREEE (reference sequence). The CDR3 length is 16 residues. The clonotype originates from a man between 65 and 79 years old with urothelial cancer. Source: PBMCs, taken around atezolizumab (anti-PD-L1) treatment. This chain connects TRBV5-4 to TRBJ2-3, with D unresolved. In DNA form, the CDR3 reads TGTGCCAGCAGCTCCCCCTACGGGTCGACGTCAGATACGCAGTATTTT. Translation gives CASSSPYGSTSDTQYF.